This T cell receptor beta chain was captured in a study of patients and donors after allogeneic stem cell transplantation. TCRdb fed the RT-PCR reads into MiXCR, producing one record per CDR3 protein. The table records about 410,000 distinct CDR3 sequences, around 16% of them present only once. This receptor was obtained from a human donor who was either an allogeneic HSCT recipient or a stem cell or donor lymphocyte infusion donor (not recorded which). It is not recorded whose cells these are; they may come from a transplant donor. Sequenced sample: blood, either unsorted or a sorted T cell fraction (not recorded which).

The CDR3, as DNA: TGTGCCAGCTCCCTCTCCTGGACTGAAGCTTTCTTT. Translated, it gives CASSLSWTEAFF. The V gene is TRBV18, the J gene TRBJ1-1; D gene ambiguous. The V and J ends lost 6 bases and 5 bases respectively, with 10 bases between them. The CDR3 spans 12 residues. Germline V CDR1 and CDR2: KGHSH, LQKENI.